These 14 T cell receptor beta chains originate from one sample sequenced in a study of T-cell memory formation after mild COVID-19. One entry per CDR3 protein results from TCRdb running MiXCR on the 5' RACE reads. The table shows over 10,000 distinct CDR3 sequences, with around 12% occurring only once. Source material: PBMCs or a T cell subset sorted from them (not recorded which). These TCRs come from an adult woman who had mild COVID-19 (a few samples of this study predate the infection). Cell type and time point are not known.

The sample holds many counts of this clonotype. The J gene is TRBJ1-2, the V gene TRBV30, with 9 nucleotides matching TRBD1. Germline V lookup: CDR1 GTSNPN, CDR2 SVGIG (reference sequence). The CDR3 is 13 amino acids. V shed 3 bases, J shed 5 bases, and the junction held 4 bases outside the gene matches. The CDR3 sequence: CAWRAQGAYGYTF. The CDR3 bases are TGTGCCTGGAGGGCACAGGGGGCGTATGGCTACACCTTC.

J is TRBJ2-2 and V is TRBV7-9; D is perhaps TRBD2 (5 bases). Germline CDR1 is SEHNR and CDR2 is FQNEAQ (reference sequence). V was trimmed by 10 bases and J by 1 base, leaving 10 bases between them. CDR3 length: 13 amino acids. CDR3 nucleotide sequence: TGTGCCACCACCGGAGGGAACACCGGGGAGCTGTTTTTT. Its translation: CATTGGNTGELFF.

There are a few counts of this clonotype. The V call is TRBV5-6, the J call TRBJ1-5; the D is unclear. The germline V and J ends were trimmed by 1 base and 7 bases, with 12 bases remaining between them. This CDR3 is 14 amino acids long. Germline-derived CDR1 and CDR2 are SGHDT and YYEEEE. CDR3 residues: CASSLYPGNQPQHF. CDR3 nucleotides: TGTGCCAGCAGCTTGTACCCGGGGAACCAGCCCCAGCATTTT.

This clonotype appeared many times. The chain carries TRBV20-1 and TRBJ2-5; D may be TRBD1 (6 bases). This CDR3 comprises 13 residues. Germline V lookup: CDR1 DFQATT, CDR2 SNEGSKA (reference sequence). V was cut by 6 bases and J by 6 bases, with 17 bases left in between. The CDR3 loop is CSATTGLGQTQYF. CDR3 in DNA: TGCAGTGCCACAACAGGGCTCGGTCAGACCCAGTACTTC.

This clonotype was seen ten or more times. The chain is built from TRBV20-1 and TRBJ2-1; no reliable D call. V lost 2 bases and J lost 8, with 22 bases in between. Germline V gene data show CDR1 as DFQATT and CDR2 as SNEGSKA (reference sequence). The CDR3 is made up of 16 amino acids. CDR3 DNA sequence: TGCAGTGCTAGAACTGAAGGCGGCCTGAGAAGCGATGAGCAGTTCTTC. Translation: CSARTEGGLRSDEQFF.

The V gene is TRBV5-1, the J gene TRBJ2-3; TRBD2 matches at 11 bases. V was clipped by 0 bases and J by 2 bases; unmatched bases: 5. The CDR3 contains 17 residues. Per the germline V gene, CDR1 is SGHRS and CDR2 is YFSETQ. The CDR3 DNA follows: TGCGCCAGCAGCTTGGTTCCTAGCGGGGGGCTCACAGATACGCAGTATTTT. Its protein is CASSLVPSGGLTDTQYF.

This clonotype was recorded once. The gene calls are TRBV24-1 and TRBJ2-3; 8 positions match TRBD2. Germline-derived CDR1 and CDR2 are KGHDR and SFDVKD. The CDR3 has 16 residues. J gave up 4 bases and V 3 bases, and 8 bases lay outside the gene matches. CDR3 residues: CATSDGGSGGADTQYF. CDR3 coding DNA: TGTGCCACCAGTGATGGAGGCAGCGGGGGTGCAGATACGCAGTATTTT.

About this clonotype: A read error may explain this, as a much larger clone is one base away. The chain is built from TRBV14 and TRBJ2-4; D gene unclear. With 0 bases removed from V and 3 bases from J, the gap between germline ends came to 18 bases. Germline assignment: CDR1 SGHDN and CDR2 FVKESK. The CDR3 totals 18 residues. The DNA of the CDR3 is TGTGCCAGCAGCCAAGAATTGGTACCGAGCCGTGGCAAAAACATTCAGTACTTC. Protein sequence: CASSQELVPSRGKNIQYF.

Many counts were recorded for this clonotype. The chain has TRBV20-1 and TRBJ1-1; no definite D call. Germline V gives CDR1 DFQATT, CDR2 SNEGSKA (reference sequence). This CDR3 contains 15 residues. Trimming cost V 5 bases and J 1 base, with 17 bases left between them. Here the CDR3 DNA reads TGCAGTGCTTTACCCCGCTCCCCGGGGAACACTGAAGCTTTCTTT. Its protein is CSALPRSPGNTEAFF.

This clonotype was detected ten times or more. This chain connects TRBV3-1 to TRBJ1-1; D not certain. V shed 5 bases and J shed 4 bases, with 17 bases lying between them. Germline-derived CDR1 and CDR2 are LGHDT and YNNKEL (reference sequence). CDR3 length: 15 amino acids. The DNA of the CDR3 is TGTGCCAGCAGCTTAACTTTCTCCGGAGGCACTGAAGCTTTCTTT. It specifies CASSLTFSGGTEAFF.

This clonotype was recorded many times. The chain carries TRBV12-3 or TRBV12-4 and TRBJ2-5; D is undetermined. The CDR3 has 12 amino acids. Trimming cost V 3 bases and J 6 bases, with 8 bases left between them. CDR3 loop: CASSFPSQTQYF. CDR3 DNA sequence: TGTGCCAGCAGTTTCCCATCGCAGACCCAGTACTTC.

At least ten counts were recorded for this clonotype. The chain employs TRBV24-1 and TRBJ1-2; D not certain. Trimming stripped 5 bases from V and 5 bases from J, with 23 bases between. Germline values: CDR1 KGHDR, CDR2 SFDVKD. The CDR3 consists of 17 residues. The CDR3 region is CATSAGDHQAGWYGYTF. The CDR3 DNA sequence: TGTGCCACCAGTGCGGGCGACCACCAGGCAGGATGGTATGGCTACACCTTC.

This clonotype showed up many times. The chain uses TRBV7-3 and TRBJ2-7; D is perhaps TRBD2 (7 bases). In germline, CDR1 is SGHTA, CDR2 FQGTGA. The CDR3 consists of 16 residues. V dropped 5 bases and J dropped 2 bases, with 19 bases sitting between them. The CDR3 nucleotides read TGTGCCAGCAGCCTGGGGGACGGGGGGCCCCCCTACGAGCAGTACTTC. Amino acids: CASSLGDGGPPYEQYF.

This clonotype was recorded many times. The rearrangement joins TRBV27 to TRBJ1-6; no firm D call. Trimming stripped 4 bases from V and 0 bases from J, with 13 bases between. The CDR3 is made up of 17 amino acids. Germline V gene sequence: CDR1 MNHEY, CDR2 SMNVEV (reference sequence). The chain's CDR3 is CASSWVPKSSYNSPLHF. The CDR3 coding sequence is TGTGCCAGCAGTTGGGTCCCGAAGAGCTCCTATAATTCACCCCTCCACTTT.